This T cell receptor (beta chain) originates from a study of low-dose radiotherapy and immunotherapy resistance in tumors. Overall study context: The patients were given nivolumab 240 mg every two weeks and ipilimumab 1 mg/kg every six weeks, through an intravenous route. Aspirin 300 mg, taken orally and daily, was given to patients for four cycles from cycle 1 day 1.

Alpha and beta chains were covered, as first-strand cDNA relied on TRAV- and TRBV-specific primers. A roughly 20-cycle PCR with a constant-region primer and V-primer adapter amplified TCRs. Amplification (by in vitro transcription) was performed on isolated mRNA. TCRdb fed the reads into MiXCR, producing one record per CDR3 protein. The sample includes 85,000 to 100,000 distinct CDR3 sequences, under 9.5% of them seen just once. This clonotype came up many times. Specified time point: before trial treatment. Donors received a regimen that comprised nivolumab, ipilimumab, aspirin, low-dose cyclophosphamide and low-dose radiotherapy. From germline, CDR1 is LNHDA and CDR2 SQIVND (reference sequence). V trimming: 4 bases; J trimming: 2 bases; junction bases outside the gene matches: 5. The CDR3 has 15 amino acids.

The clonotype originates from a male donor with prostate cancer. The material was PBMCs, obtained before treatment. The chain couples TRBV19 to TRBJ2-1, with 7 positions matching TRBD2. DNA of the CDR3: TGTGCCAGTAGTAGTTACCTAGCGGCCTACAATGAGCAGTTCTTC. It translates to CASSSYLAAYNEQFF.